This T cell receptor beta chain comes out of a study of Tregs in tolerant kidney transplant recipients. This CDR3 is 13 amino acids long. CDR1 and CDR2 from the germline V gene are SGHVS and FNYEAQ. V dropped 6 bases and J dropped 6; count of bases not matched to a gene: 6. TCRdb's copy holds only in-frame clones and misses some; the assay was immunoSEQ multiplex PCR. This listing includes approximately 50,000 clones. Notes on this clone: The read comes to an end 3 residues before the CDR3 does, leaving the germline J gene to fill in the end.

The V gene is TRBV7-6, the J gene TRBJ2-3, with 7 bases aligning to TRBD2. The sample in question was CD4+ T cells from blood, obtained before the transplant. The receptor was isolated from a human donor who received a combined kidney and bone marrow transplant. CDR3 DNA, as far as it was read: TGTGCCAGCAGTGATAGACTAGCTGATACG. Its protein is CASSDRLADT. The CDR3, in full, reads CASSDRLADTQYF. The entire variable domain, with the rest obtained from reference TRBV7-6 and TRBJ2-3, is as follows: GAGVSQSPRYKVTKRGQDVALRCDPISGHVSLYWYRQALGQGPEFLTYFNYEAQQDKSGLPNDRFSAERPEGSISTLTIQRTEQRDSAMYRCASSDRLADTQYFGPGTRLTVL.